The text below deals with one TCR beta chain. Its antigen is not known. The data were obtained in a study of T cells after yellow fever vaccination. TCRdb redid the calling of the 5' RACE reads with MiXCR, one entry per CDR3 protein. The sample holds approximately 580,000 distinct CDR3 sequences, around 17% seen once. Study results and caveats: Reappearance after the booster was seen for most primary-vaccination clones, at 95% to 96% CD4 and 88% CD8.

Source: PBMCs, taken about 5 days after the first yellow fever vaccination. This TCR derives from a man aged 18 to 35 who received the YFV17D yellow fever vaccine.

DNA of the CDR3: TGTGCCAGCAGGAACGTGGCACCTGAAGCTTTCTTT. Its translation is CASRNVAPEAFF. The V call is TRBV7-9, the J call TRBJ1-1; D call uncertain. The V and J ends lost 6 bases and 6 bases respectively, with 11 bases between them. The CDR3 is 12 residues long. Germline V gene sequence: CDR1 SEHNR, CDR2 FQNEAQ (reference sequence).